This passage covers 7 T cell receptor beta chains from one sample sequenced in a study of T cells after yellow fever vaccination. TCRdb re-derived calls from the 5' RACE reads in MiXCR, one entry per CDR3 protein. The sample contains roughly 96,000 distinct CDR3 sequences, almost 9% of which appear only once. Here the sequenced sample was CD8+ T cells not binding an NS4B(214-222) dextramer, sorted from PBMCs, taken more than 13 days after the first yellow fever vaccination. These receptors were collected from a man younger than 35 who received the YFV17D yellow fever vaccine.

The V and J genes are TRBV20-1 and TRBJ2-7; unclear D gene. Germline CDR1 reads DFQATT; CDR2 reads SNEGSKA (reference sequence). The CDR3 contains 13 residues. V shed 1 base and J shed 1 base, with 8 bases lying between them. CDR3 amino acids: CSARGKGSYEQYF. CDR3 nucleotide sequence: TGCAGTGCTAGAGGGAAGGGTTCCTACGAGCAGTACTTC.

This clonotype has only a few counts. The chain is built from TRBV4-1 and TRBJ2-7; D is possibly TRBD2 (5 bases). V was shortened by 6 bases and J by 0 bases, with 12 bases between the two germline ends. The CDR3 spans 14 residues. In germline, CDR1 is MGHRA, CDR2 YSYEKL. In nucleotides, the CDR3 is TGCGCCAGCAGTGGGCAGCGGCACTCCTACGAGCAGTACTTC. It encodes CASSGQRHSYEQYF.

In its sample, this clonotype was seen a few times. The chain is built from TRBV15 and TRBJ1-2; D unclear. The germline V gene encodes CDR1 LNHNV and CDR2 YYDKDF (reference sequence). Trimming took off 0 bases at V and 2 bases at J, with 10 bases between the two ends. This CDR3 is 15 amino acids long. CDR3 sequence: CATSRDPRENYGYTF. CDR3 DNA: TGTGCCACCAGCAGAGATCCCCGGGAAAACTATGGCTACACCTTC. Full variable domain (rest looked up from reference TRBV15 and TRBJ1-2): DAMVIQNPRYQVTQFGKPVTLSCSQTLNHNVMYWYQQKSSQAPKLLFHYYDKDFNNEADTPDNFQSRRPNTSFCFLDIRSPGLGDTAMYLCATSRDPRENYGYTFGSGTRLTVV.

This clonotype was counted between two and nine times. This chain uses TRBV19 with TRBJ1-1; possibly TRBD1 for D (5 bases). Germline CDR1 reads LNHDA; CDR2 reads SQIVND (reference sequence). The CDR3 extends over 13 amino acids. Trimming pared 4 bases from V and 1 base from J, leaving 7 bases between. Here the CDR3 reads CASSTQGNTEAFF. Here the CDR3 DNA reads TGTGCCAGTAGTACCCAGGGGAACACTGAAGCTTTCTTT.

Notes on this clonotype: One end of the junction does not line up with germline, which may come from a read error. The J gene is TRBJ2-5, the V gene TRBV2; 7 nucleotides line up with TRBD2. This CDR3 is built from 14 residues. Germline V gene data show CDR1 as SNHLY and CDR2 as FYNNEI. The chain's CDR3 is CAGSEAGLQETQYF. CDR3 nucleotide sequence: TGTGCCGGCAGTGAAGCGGGACTCCAAGAGACCCAGTACTTC.

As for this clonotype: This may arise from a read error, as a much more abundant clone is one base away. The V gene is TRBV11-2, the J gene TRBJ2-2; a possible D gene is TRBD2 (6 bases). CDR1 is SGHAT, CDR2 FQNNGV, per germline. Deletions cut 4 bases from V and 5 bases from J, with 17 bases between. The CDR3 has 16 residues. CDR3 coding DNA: TGTGCCAGCAGCTCATGGAGTCAGGGAGGTACCGGGGAGCTGTTTTTT. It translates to CASSSWSQGGTGELFF.

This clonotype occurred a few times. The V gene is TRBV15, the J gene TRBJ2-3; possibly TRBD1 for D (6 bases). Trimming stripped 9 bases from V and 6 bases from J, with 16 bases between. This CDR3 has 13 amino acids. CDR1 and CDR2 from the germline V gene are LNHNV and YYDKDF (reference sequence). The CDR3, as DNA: TGTGCCACTACACAGGGTCCCGGGGATACGCAGTATTTT. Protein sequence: CATTQGPGDTQYF.